Shown below are 13 T cell receptor beta chains from a single sample sequenced in a study of blood T cell repertoires in COVID-19. TCRdb's table, derived via immunoSEQ multiplex PCR, lists solely in-frame clones and lacks some. The table records more than 250,000 clones, 80% to 90% of them present only once. The source material was peripheral blood. Source of these receptors: a woman aged 45 to 65 with COVID-19, enrolled during active disease.

V is TRBV2 and J is TRBJ2-7; 8 nucleotides align to TRBD2. The CDR3 loop spans 14 amino acids. After removal of 5 bases from V and 7 bases from J, the junction contained 10 bases not matched to a gene. The germline V gene has CDR1 SNHLY and CDR2 FYNNEI. The CDR3 loop reads CASSIQRGNLEQYF. CDR3 DNA sequence: TGTGCCAGCAGTATACAGCGGGGGAATCTGGAGCAGTACTTC.

The rearrangement uses TRBV6-6 and TRBJ1-2, with 9 bases lining up with TRBD1. This CDR3 is built from 16 residues. In germline, CDR1 is MNHNY, CDR2 SVGAGI (reference sequence). J lost 2 bases, V lost 2 bases, and 6 bases had no gene match. The CDR3 is CASSYPPGTGNYGYTF. The CDR3, as DNA: TGTGCCAGCAGTTACCCCCCCGGGACAGGGAACTATGGCTACACCTTC.

This chain joins TRBV29-1 and TRBJ2-6, with 7 nucleotides matching TRBD1. The CDR3 covers 16 residues. The ends lost 5 bases at V and 1 base at J; junction bases unmatched: 8. Germline V gene lookup returns CDR1 SQVTM and CDR2 ANQGSEA. The CDR3 region is CSVSRGSGSGANVLTF. The CDR3 coding sequence is TGCAGCGTTAGCAGGGGGAGTGGGTCTGGGGCCAACGTCCTGACTTTC.

The chain has TRBV7-6 and TRBJ2-7; TRBD1 aligns across 11 bases. The V and J ends lost 5 bases and 4 bases, in that order; junction bases with no gene match: 10. In germline, CDR1 is SGHVS, CDR2 FNYEAQ. The CDR3 consists of 16 residues. The CDR3 DNA sequence: TGTGCCAGCAGCCAACTAGGTGGGACAGGGGGTTACGAGCAGTACTTC. This codes for CASSQLGGTGGYEQYF.

This chain uses TRBV9 with TRBJ2-5, with 14 bases identical to TRBD2. Germline-derived CDR1 and CDR2 are SGDLS and YYNGEE. V trimming: 0 bases; J trimming: 1 base; junction bases outside the gene matches: 2. The CDR3 is 17 residues long. CDR3 DNA: TGTGCCAGCAGCGTAGCTGGACTAGCGGGAGGCCAAGAGACCCAGTACTTC. It codes for CASSVAGLAGGQETQYF.

The chain joins TRBV11-3 to TRBJ2-1; 9 bases match TRBD2. This CDR3 has 15 residues. Germline V gives CDR1 SGHNT, CDR2 YENEEA. The V gene end was trimmed by 5 bases and the J gene end by 3 bases; junction bases not matched to a gene: 5. CDR3 in DNA: TGTGCCAGCAGCCGCTCTAGCGGGGTCTACAATGAGCAGTTCTTC. Protein product: CASSRSSGVYNEQFF.

In this sample, this clone turned up a few times. The chain combines TRBV2 with TRBJ1-1, with D possibly being TRBD1 (5 bases). This CDR3 comprises 12 residues. Germline V gene data show CDR1 as SNHLY and CDR2 as FYNNEI. The V end lost 7 bases, the J end lost 3 bases, and 9 bases lay between the germline ends. CDR3 sequence (DNA): TGTGCCAGCACCAGGGTGGACACTGAAGCTTTCTTT. Translating gives CASTRVDTEAFF.

This chain connects TRBV27 to TRBJ2-7; D assignment may be TRBD1 or TRBD2 (10 bases each). Germline CDR1 and CDR2: MNHEY and SMNVEV (reference sequence). The CDR3 is made up of 19 amino acids. V lost 6 bases and J 1 base, leaving 28 bases between the germline ends. As DNA, the CDR3 is TGTGCCAGCAGACCTAGGGACAGGGGTTTAGCGGGAGGATCCTACGAGCAGTACTTC. Its translation: CASRPRDRGLAGGSYEQYF.

The rearrangement uses TRBV23-1 and TRBJ2-7, with D unresolved. TRBV23-1 is labeled an ORF, and its function is uncertain. CDR3 length: 11 residues. The V end was cut by 7 bases, the J end by 9 bases, with 13 bases between. CDR3 loop: CASIVPYWQYF. CDR3 in DNA: TGCGCCAGCATAGTGCCGTACTGGCAGTACTTC.

V and J are TRBV24-1 and TRBJ1-2, with D uncertain. Germline V CDR1 and CDR2: KGHDR, SFDVKD. Deletions cut 3 bases from V and 2 bases from J, with 9 bases between. The CDR3 is 14 residues long. The CDR3 region has the DNA TGTGCCACCAGTGATGAGTCGATCAACTATGGCTACACCTTC. This translates into CATSDESINYGYTF.

Here the CDR3 DNA reads TGTGCCAGCAGTGAATGGCAGAGCAGGGGGCAGCCCCAGCATTTT. Protein: CASSEWQSRGQPQHF. This chain links TRBV2 with TRBJ1-5, with 7 nucleotides matching TRBD1. J gave up 7 bases and V 2 bases, and 8 bases lay outside the gene matches. The CDR3 extends over 15 amino acids. The germline V gene has CDR1 SNHLY and CDR2 FYNNEI.

The chain links TRBV6-1 to TRBJ1-2, with 9 positions matching TRBD1. The CDR3 has 14 amino acids. The germline V gene encodes CDR1 MNHNS and CDR2 SASEGT. J lost 8 bases, V lost 2 bases, and 6 bases had no gene match. The CDR3, as DNA: TGTGCCAGCAGTGAACTACAGGGGGCGGGAGGCTACACCTTC. The encoded protein is CASSELQGAGGYTF.

V usage is TRBV18 and J usage is TRBJ1-1, with a weak D call TRBD1 (5 bases). The germline V gene encodes CDR1 KGHSH and CDR2 LQKENI. Trimming took off 5 bases at V and 0 bases at J, with 16 bases between the two ends. The length of the CDR3 is 16 residues. CDR3 bases: TGTGCCAGCTCAAAGAGCCTCGGGGGGATGAACACTGAAGCTTTCTTT. Protein product: CASSKSLGGMNTEAFF.